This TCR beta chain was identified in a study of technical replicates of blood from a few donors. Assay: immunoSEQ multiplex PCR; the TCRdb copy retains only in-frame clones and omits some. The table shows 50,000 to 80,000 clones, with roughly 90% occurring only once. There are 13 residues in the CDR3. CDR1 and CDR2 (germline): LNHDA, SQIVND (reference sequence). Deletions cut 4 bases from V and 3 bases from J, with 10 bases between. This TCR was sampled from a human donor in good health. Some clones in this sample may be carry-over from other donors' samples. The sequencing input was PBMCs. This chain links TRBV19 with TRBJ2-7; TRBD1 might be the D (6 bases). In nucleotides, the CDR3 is TGTGCCAGTAGTACCGGGACACACTACGAGCAGTACTTC. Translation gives CASSTGTHYEQYF.